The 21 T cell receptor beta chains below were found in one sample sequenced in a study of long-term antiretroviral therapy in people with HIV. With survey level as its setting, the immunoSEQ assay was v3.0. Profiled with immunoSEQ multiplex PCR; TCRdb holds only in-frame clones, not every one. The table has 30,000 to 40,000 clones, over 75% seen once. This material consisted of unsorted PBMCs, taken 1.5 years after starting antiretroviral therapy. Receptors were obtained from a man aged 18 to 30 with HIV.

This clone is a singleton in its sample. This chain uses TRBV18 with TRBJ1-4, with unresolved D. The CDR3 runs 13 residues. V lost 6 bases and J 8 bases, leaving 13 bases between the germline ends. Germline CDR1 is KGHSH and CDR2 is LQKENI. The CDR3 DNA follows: TGTGCCAGCTCCCGGACTGCCGGGGAAAAACTGTTTTTT. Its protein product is CASSRTAGEKLFF. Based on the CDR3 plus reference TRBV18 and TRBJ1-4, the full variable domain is NAGVMQNPRHLVRRRGQEARLRCSPMKGHSHVYWYRQLPEEGLKFMVYLQKENIIDESGMPKERFSAEFPKEGPSILRIQQVVRGDSAAYFCASSRTAGEKLFFGSGTQLSVL.

CDR3 bases: TGTGCCAGCAGTTTACGGGGGCGCAACCCTCCGGCAGATACGCAGTATTTT. It codes for CASSLRGRNPPADTQYF. V usage is TRBV27 and J usage is TRBJ2-3; D possibly matches TRBD1 or TRBD2 (6 bases each). V lost 2 bases, J lost 4 bases, and 19 bases lay in between. Germline assignment: CDR1 MNHEY and CDR2 SMNVEV (reference sequence). The CDR3 is 17 residues long.

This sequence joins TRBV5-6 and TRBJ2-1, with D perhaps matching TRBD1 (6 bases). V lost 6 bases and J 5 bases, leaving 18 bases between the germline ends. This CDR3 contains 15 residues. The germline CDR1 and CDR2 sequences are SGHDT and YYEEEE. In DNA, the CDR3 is TGTGCCAGCACCGAGTGGGGGCGACCGGACAATGAGCAGTTCTTC. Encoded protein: CASTEWGRPDNEQFF. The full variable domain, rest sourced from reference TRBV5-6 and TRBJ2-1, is DAGVTQSPTHLIKTRGQQVTLRCSPKSGHDTVSWYQQALGQGPQFIFQYYEEEERQRGNFPDRFSGHQFPNYSSELNVNALLLGDSALYLCASTEWGRPDNEQFFGPGTRLTVL.

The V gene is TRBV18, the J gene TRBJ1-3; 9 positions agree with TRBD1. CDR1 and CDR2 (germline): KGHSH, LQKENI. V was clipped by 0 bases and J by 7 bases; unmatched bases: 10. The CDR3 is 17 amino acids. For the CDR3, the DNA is TGTGCCAGCTCACCACCGGGACAGGGATCGTTTCGGAACACCATATATTTT. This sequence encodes CASSPPGQGSFRNTIYF.

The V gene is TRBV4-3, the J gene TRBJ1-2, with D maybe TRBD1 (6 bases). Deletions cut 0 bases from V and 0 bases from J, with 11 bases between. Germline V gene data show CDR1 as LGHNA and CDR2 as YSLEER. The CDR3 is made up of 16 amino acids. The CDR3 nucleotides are TGCGCCAGCAGCCAAGATGGCTGGACAGCTAACTATGGCTACACCTTC. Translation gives CASSQDGWTANYGYTF.

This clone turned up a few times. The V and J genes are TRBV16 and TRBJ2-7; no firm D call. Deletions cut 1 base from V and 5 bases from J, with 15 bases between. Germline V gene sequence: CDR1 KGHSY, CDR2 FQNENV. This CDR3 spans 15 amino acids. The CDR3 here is CASSQFPGMGNEQYF. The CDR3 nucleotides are TGTGCCAGCAGCCAATTTCCAGGAATGGGAAACGAGCAGTACTTC.

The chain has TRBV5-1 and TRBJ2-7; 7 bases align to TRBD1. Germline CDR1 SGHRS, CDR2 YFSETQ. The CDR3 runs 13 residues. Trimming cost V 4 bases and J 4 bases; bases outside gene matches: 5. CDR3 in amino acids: CASSRQGGYEQYF. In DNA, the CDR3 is TGCGCCAGCAGCCGACAGGGTGGATACGAGCAGTACTTC.

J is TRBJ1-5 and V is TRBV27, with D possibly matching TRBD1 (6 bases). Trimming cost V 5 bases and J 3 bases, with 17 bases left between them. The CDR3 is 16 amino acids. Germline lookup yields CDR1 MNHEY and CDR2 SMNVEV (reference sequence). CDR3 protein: CASSPSRGEINQPQHF. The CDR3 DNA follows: TGTGCCAGCAGTCCATCTAGGGGGGAAATCAATCAGCCCCAGCATTTT.

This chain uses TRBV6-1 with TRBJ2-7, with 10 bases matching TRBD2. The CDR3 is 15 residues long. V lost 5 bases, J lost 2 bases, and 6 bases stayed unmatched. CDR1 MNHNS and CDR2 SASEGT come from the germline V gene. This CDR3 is CASSLTSGTPYEQYF. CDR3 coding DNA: TGTGCCAGCAGTCTAACTAGCGGGACCCCCTACGAGCAGTACTTC.

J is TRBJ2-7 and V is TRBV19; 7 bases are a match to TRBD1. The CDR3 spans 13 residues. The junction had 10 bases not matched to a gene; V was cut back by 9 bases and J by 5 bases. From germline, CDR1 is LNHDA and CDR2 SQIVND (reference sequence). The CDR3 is CASKKQGINEQYF. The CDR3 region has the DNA TGTGCCAGCAAAAAACAGGGGATCAACGAGCAGTACTTC.

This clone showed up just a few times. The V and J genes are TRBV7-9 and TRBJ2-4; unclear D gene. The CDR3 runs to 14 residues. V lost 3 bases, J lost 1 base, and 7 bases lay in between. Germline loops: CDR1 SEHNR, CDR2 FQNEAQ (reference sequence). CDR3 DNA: TGTGCCAGCAGCTTGTCTGGGGCCAAAAACATTCAGTACTTC. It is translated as CASSLSGAKNIQYF.

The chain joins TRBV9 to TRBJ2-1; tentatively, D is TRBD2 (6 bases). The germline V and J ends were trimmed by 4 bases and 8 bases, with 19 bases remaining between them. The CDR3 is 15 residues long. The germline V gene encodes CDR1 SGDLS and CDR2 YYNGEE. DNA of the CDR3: TGTGCCAGCAGCCTCCTAGCGACCCAATTCCATGAGCAGTTCTTC. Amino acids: CASSLLATQFHEQFF.

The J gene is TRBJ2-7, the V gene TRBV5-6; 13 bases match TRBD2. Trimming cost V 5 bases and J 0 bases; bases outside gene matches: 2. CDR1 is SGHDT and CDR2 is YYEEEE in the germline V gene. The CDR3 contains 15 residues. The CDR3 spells CASRLAGGYSYEQYF. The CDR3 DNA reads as TGTGCCAGCAGACTAGCGGGAGGGTACTCCTACGAGCAGTACTTC.

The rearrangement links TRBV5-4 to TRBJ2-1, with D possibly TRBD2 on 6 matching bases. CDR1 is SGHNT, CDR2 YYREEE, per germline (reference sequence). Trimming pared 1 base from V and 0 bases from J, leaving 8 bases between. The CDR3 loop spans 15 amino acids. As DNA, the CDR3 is TGTGCCAGCAGCTTGTTACTAGCCTCCTACAATGAGCAGTTCTTC. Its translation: CASSLLLASYNEQFF.

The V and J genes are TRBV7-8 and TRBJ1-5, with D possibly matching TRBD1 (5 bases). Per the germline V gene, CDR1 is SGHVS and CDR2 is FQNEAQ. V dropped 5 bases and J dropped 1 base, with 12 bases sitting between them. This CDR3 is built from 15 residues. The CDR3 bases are TGTGCCAGCAGCCCCTTGAGGGGAAGCAATCAGCCCCAGCATTTT. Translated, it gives CASSPLRGSNQPQHF.

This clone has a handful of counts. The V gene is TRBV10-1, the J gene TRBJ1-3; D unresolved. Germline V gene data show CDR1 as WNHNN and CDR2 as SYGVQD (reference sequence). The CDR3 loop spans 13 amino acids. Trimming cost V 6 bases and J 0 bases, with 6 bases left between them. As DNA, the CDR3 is TGCGCCAGCAGACGGACCTCTGGAAACACCATATATTTT. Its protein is CASRRTSGNTIYF.

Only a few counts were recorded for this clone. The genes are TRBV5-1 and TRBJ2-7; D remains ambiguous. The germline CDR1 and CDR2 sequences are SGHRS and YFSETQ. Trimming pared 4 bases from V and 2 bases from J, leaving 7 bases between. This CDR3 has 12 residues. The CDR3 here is CASSLTPYEQYF. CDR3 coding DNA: TGCGCCAGCAGCCTCACCCCCTACGAGCAGTACTTC.

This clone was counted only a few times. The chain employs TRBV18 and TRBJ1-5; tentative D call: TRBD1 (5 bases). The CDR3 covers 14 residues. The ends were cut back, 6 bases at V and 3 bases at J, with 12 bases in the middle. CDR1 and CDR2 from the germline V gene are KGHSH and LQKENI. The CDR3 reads CASSPGGNNQPQHF. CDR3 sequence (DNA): TGTGCCAGCTCCCCTGGGGGGAACAATCAGCCCCAGCATTTT.

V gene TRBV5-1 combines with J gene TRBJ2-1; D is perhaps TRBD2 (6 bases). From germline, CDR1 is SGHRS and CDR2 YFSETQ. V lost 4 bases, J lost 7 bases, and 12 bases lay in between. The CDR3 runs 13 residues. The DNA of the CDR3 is TGCGCCAGCAGCGTCTTCGGAGGGAATGAGCAGTTCTTC. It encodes CASSVFGGNEQFF.

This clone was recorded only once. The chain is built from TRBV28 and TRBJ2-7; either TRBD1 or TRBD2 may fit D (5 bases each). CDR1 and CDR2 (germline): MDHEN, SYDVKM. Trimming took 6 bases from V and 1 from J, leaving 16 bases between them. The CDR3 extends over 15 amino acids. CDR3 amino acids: CASSPGALASYEQYF. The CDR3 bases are TGTGCCAGCAGCCCCGGGGCACTCGCATCCTACGAGCAGTACTTC.

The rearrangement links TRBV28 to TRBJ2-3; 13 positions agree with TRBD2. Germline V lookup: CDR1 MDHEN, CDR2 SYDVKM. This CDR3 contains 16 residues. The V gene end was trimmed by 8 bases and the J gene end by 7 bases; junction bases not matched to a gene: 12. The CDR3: CASGGPTSGGLNTQYF. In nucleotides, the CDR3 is TGTGCCAGCGGGGGGCCGACTAGCGGGGGGCTAAATACGCAGTATTTT.